What follows are 23 T cell receptor beta chains derived from one specimen sequenced in a study of T cell responses to AZD1222 COVID-19 vaccine (dated by TCRdb to the early 2020s). Libraries were built with the immunoSEQ multiplex PCR assay. The immuneACCESS repertoire file appears here via TCRdb, limited to in-frame rearrangements. These files lack a portion of the clones; in checked studies, under half of the deficit traces to unresolved V genes, and the cause of the others is not known. The sample table lists 75,000 to 85,000 clones, 90% of them with a count of one. The ten largest make up approximately 1.3% of the sample. The meaning of the sample's time point label: about 28 days (+/-7) after the second vaccine dose. Here the sequenced sample was peripheral blood, taken 28 days after the second AZD1222 dose. Receptors originate from an adult who received the AZD1222 COVID-19 vaccine.

This chain connects TRBV27 to TRBJ1-6; TRBD1 agrees at 9 bases. The CDR3 is 14 amino acids. The junction had 4 bases not matched to a gene; V was cut back by 6 bases and J by 7 bases. Germline loops: CDR1 MNHEY, CDR2 SMNVEV (reference sequence). The CDR3 loop is CASSGQGWNSPLHF. The CDR3 coding sequence is TGTGCCAGCAGCGGACAGGGGTGGAATTCACCCCTCCACTTT.

V gene TRBV30 combines with J gene TRBJ1-2; maybe TRBD1 (5 bases). Trimming left V 1 base short and J 8 bases short, with 14 bases between. Looked up from germline, CDR1 is GTSNPN and CDR2 is SVGIG (reference sequence). The length of the CDR3 is 13 residues. The CDR3 here is CAWSGSHGAGYTF. The CDR3 region has the DNA TGTGCCTGGAGTGGATCCCACGGGGCCGGCTACACCTTC.

The CDR3 loop is CASSTRTGGNQPQHF. The CDR3 region has the DNA TGTGCCAGCAGTACTCGGACAGGGGGGAATCAGCCCCAGCATTTT. V gene TRBV6-2 or TRBV6-3 combines with J gene TRBJ1-5, with TRBD1 matching over 10 bases. V lost 5 bases, J lost 4 bases, and 5 bases stayed unmatched. The V gene's germline CDR1 is MNHEY and CDR2 SVGEGT. The CDR3 consists of 15 residues.

V is TRBV12-3 or TRBV12-4 and J is TRBJ2-7, with 7 bases fitting TRBD2. J lost 2 bases, V lost 5 bases, and 3 bases had no gene match. The CDR3 contains 13 residues. Here the CDR3 reads CASSPGRTYEQYF. In DNA, the CDR3 is TGTGCCAGCAGTCCCGGGAGGACCTACGAGCAGTACTTC.

The chain uses TRBV30 and TRBJ2-5; D might be TRBD1 (5 bases). The ends were cut back, 1 base at V and 9 bases at J, with 12 bases in the middle. The CDR3 extends over 12 amino acids. Germline assignment: CDR1 GTSNPN and CDR2 SVGIG (reference sequence). In DNA form, the CDR3 reads TGTGCCTGGAGTGCCTCCCTAGGGGCCCAGTACTTC. Translating it yields CAWSASLGAQYF.

This chain uses TRBV19 with TRBJ2-7; tentative D call: TRBD1 (6 bases). Germline V CDR1 and CDR2: LNHDA, SQIVND (reference sequence). CDR3 size: 14 residues. The ends were cut back, 6 bases at V and 5 bases at J, with 17 bases in the middle. The CDR3, as DNA: TGTGCCAGTAGCGCACAGGGTTGGGGAGACGAGCAGTACTTC. Residues: CASSAQGWGDEQYF.

The chain has TRBV27 and TRBJ1-4; D might be TRBD1 (5 bases). This CDR3 is 15 amino acids long. Germline lookup yields CDR1 MNHEY and CDR2 SMNVEV (reference sequence). V was cut by 3 bases and J by 10 bases, with 18 bases left in between. Here the CDR3 reads CASSFSPGGRRKLFF. CDR3 bases: TGTGCCAGCAGTTTTTCCCCCGGGGGTCGCCGAAAACTGTTTTTT.

Worth noting for this clone: One junction end disagrees with the germline gene, perhaps due to a read error. The genes are TRBV7-2 and TRBJ1-4; TRBD1 matches at 9 bases. CDR3 size: 15 residues. Germline values: CDR1 SGHTA, CDR2 FQGNSA. The CDR3 DNA reads TGTGCCAGCAGCCTTACTCCGGGACAGGGCCCCCTTATGATTTTT. Its translation: CASSLTPGQGPLMIF.

V gene TRBV19 combines with J gene TRBJ2-3; D call uncertain. Germline CDR1 LNHDA, CDR2 SQIVND (reference sequence). V dropped 5 bases and J dropped 1 base, with 4 bases sitting between them. The length of the CDR3 is 12 residues. Here the CDR3 DNA reads TGTGCCAGTAGTCTCGGCACAGATACGCAGTATTTT. Translation: CASSLGTDTQYF.

The chain couples TRBV7-2 to TRBJ2-5, with 7 bases that match TRBD1. V shed 5 bases and J 2 bases; nucleotides not matched to a gene: 2. The CDR3 spans 13 residues. The germline V gene encodes CDR1 SGHTA and CDR2 FQGNSA. CDR3 residues: CASSQGQQETQYF. The DNA of the CDR3 is TGTGCCAGCAGCCAGGGACAGCAAGAGACCCAGTACTTC.

This sequence joins TRBV11-2 and TRBJ1-1, with 7 positions matching TRBD1. Trimming took 4 bases from V and 4 from J; bases not matched to a gene: 3. The length of the CDR3 is 13 residues. The V gene's germline CDR1 is SGHAT and CDR2 FQNNGV. The CDR3 reads CASSSRGVTEAFF. In DNA, the CDR3 is TGTGCCAGCAGCTCCAGGGGGGTCACTGAAGCTTTCTTT.

The chain employs TRBV6-6 and TRBJ2-7, with a tentative D call TRBD1 (6 bases). Trimming shortened V by 7 bases and J by 2 bases, and 12 bases separated the two germline ends. CDR1 MNHNY and CDR2 SVGAGI come from the germline V gene (reference sequence). The CDR3 is made up of 13 amino acids. In DNA form, the CDR3 reads TGTGCCAGCACCAGACAGGAGACCTACGAGCAGTACTTC. Its protein is CASTRQETYEQYF.

J is TRBJ2-1 and V is TRBV2; D possibly uses TRBD1 or TRBD2 (6 bases each). Germline CDR1 is SNHLY and CDR2 is FYNNEI. V was pared by 4 bases and J by 0 bases, with 10 bases between. The CDR3 has 15 amino acids. The CDR3 protein is CASSGGAVSYNEQFF. The CDR3 DNA reads as TGTGCCAGCAGTGGGGGGGCAGTCTCCTACAATGAGCAGTTCTTC.

This clone came up once. The junction and the germline gene differ at one end; a read error may be behind it. This chain uses TRBV30 with TRBJ1-1; D might be TRBD1 (6 bases). Germline CDR1 is GTSNPN and CDR2 is SVGIG (reference sequence). This CDR3 spans 10 amino acids. DNA for the CDR3: TGTGCCTGCCCCCCCTGTAGGGGGATCTTT. Translating it yields CACPPCRGIF.

This clone was found once. The genes are TRBV2 and TRBJ1-2, with TRBD1 identical over 10 bases. J lost 5 bases, V lost 5 bases, and 14 bases had no gene match. The germline V gene encodes CDR1 SNHLY and CDR2 FYNNEI. The CDR3 loop spans 17 amino acids. The CDR3 DNA sequence: TGTGCCAGCAGTACTACCTTCGGGACAGGGGTGGGATATGGCTACACCTTC. Translated, it gives CASSTTFGTGVGYGYTF.

J is TRBJ2-7 and V is TRBV27, with unresolved D. Germline values: CDR1 MNHEY, CDR2 SMNVEV (reference sequence). This CDR3 is built from 13 residues. With 3 bases removed from V and 3 bases from J, the gap between germline ends came to 9 bases. CDR3 sequence (DNA): TGTGCCAGCAGTTTCACAATGGGCTACGAGCAGTACTTC. As protein: CASSFTMGYEQYF.

This chain connects TRBV7-9 to TRBJ2-7; 10 bases agree with TRBD1. Losses at the gene ends were 5 bases for V and 5 bases for J; bases not matched to a gene: 6. The CDR3 length is 14 residues. Germline V gene sequence: CDR1 SEHNR, CDR2 FQNEAQ (reference sequence). This CDR3 reads CASSRDRGRDEQYF. The CDR3 coding sequence is TGTGCCAGCAGCAGGGACAGGGGTAGGGACGAGCAGTACTTC.

The genes are TRBV3-1 (or the pseudogene TRBV3-2) and TRBJ1-2; maybe TRBD1 (5 bases). The germline gives CDR1 LGHDT, CDR2 YNNKEL (reference sequence). V lost 1 base to trimming and J lost 5 bases, with 11 bases between them. The CDR3 is made up of 14 amino acids. The CDR3 nucleotides read TGTGCCAGCAGCCAAGGGGGGGGTCGGTATGGCTACACCTTC. It encodes CASSQGGGRYGYTF.

The rearrangement links TRBV3-1 (or the pseudogene TRBV3-2) to TRBJ2-7; the D gene is possibly TRBD1 (6 bases). The CDR3 runs 17 residues. The V gene lost 1 base and the J gene lost 0 bases, with 16 bases spanning the gap. The germline CDR1 and CDR2 sequences are LGHDT and YNNKEL (reference sequence). Here the CDR3 reads CASSQVGWGPNSYEQYF. In nucleotides, the CDR3 is TGTGCCAGCAGCCAAGTAGGATGGGGGCCCAACTCCTACGAGCAGTACTTC.

CDR3 coding DNA: TGTGCCAGCACCCGGACAGTTGCTAGCTACGAGCAGTACTTC. As protein: CASTRTVASYEQYF. The genes are TRBV28 and TRBJ2-7, with D perhaps TRBD1 (6 bases). Germline CDR1 and CDR2: MDHEN and SYDVKM. V was shortened by 7 bases and J by 3 bases, with 16 bases between the two germline ends. There are 14 residues in the CDR3.

The CDR3 protein is CASSYGVPGSYTF. CDR3 coding DNA: TGTGCCAGCAGTTACGGAGTCCCTGGAAGCTACACCTTC. This chain joins TRBV6-2 or TRBV6-3 and TRBJ1-2; D not resolved. Germline V gene sequence: CDR1 MNHEY, CDR2 SVGEGT. V was pared by 2 bases and J by 9 bases, with 13 bases between. The CDR3 consists of 13 residues.

The chain has TRBV5-1 and TRBJ2-7; 12 bases map to TRBD2. After removal of 4 bases from V and 7 bases from J, the junction contained 12 bases not matched to a gene. Germline loops: CDR1 SGHRS, CDR2 YFSETQ. The CDR3 has 16 residues. DNA for the CDR3: TGCGCCAGCAGCCGGGGACTAGCGGGCCCAGCGCTGGAGCAGTACTTC. This gives the protein CASSRGLAGPALEQYF.

J is TRBJ2-5 and V is TRBV4-3; D is perhaps TRBD1 (6 bases). Between the trimmed V and J ends, which lost 3 bases and 5 bases, there was a span of 16 bases. The CDR3 contains 15 residues. CDR1 and CDR2 from the germline V gene are LGHNA and YSLEER. The DNA of the CDR3 is TGCGCCAGCAGCCAGGGTCTACAGGGTAGCGAGACCCAGTACTTC. Translating gives CASSQGLQGSETQYF.